These 20 T cell receptor beta chains share one sample of origin, sequenced in a study of blood T cell repertoires in COVID-19. Generated by immunoSEQ multiplex PCR, the TCRdb table keeps only in-frame clones and is missing some. The sample has roughly 150,000 clones; roughly 90% are singletons. The sequenced sample was PBMCs or T cells enriched from blood (not recorded which). The origin of the receptors is a woman in her forties who had been exposed to COVID-19.

The V and J genes are TRBV29-1 and TRBJ2-4; TRBD2 aligns across 9 bases. This CDR3 region has 14 residues. Losses at the gene ends were 5 bases for V and 3 bases for J; bases not matched to a gene: 5. The germline gives CDR1 SQVTM, CDR2 ANQGSEA. The CDR3 sequence is CSVLAGGIKNIQYF. The CDR3 DNA follows: TGCAGCGTTCTGGCGGGGGGGATCAAAAACATTCAGTACTTC.

This chain links TRBV2 with TRBJ1-2; D remains unclear. The V end was cut by 6 bases, the J end by 4 bases, with 12 bases between. Germline lookup yields CDR1 SNHLY and CDR2 FYNNEI. This CDR3 region has 13 residues. The CDR3 is CASRDGLLYGYTF. In DNA, the CDR3 is TGTGCCAGCAGGGATGGACTACTCTATGGCTACACCTTC.

The CDR3, as DNA: TGTGCCAGCAGTTACTCGATGGGCTCAAGCGGGGATTACAATGAGCAGTTCTTC. It is translated as CASSYSMGSSGDYNEQFF. This chain connects TRBV6-2 or TRBV6-3 to TRBJ2-1; TRBD2 aligns across 7 bases. The CDR3 spans 18 residues. V lost 0 bases and J lost 4; bases outside the gene matches: 12. The germline gives CDR1 MNHEY, CDR2 SVGEGT.

This clone has only one observation. The CDR3 DNA reads as TGTGCCATCAGTGAGTTTGGGACAGGGGCGGACATTCAGTACTTC. Translating it yields CAISEFGTGADIQYF. This chain links TRBV10-3 with TRBJ2-4; 10 bases agree with TRBD1. V dropped 1 base and J dropped 8; count of bases not matched to a gene: 5. This CDR3 spans 15 amino acids. Looked up from germline, CDR1 is ENHRY and CDR2 is SYGVKD.

J is TRBJ1-2 and V is TRBV27, with a tentative D call TRBD1 (5 bases). The CDR3 spans 15 residues. The germline gives CDR1 MNHEY, CDR2 SMNVEV (reference sequence). V lost 6 bases to trimming and J lost 6 bases, with 20 bases between them. The CDR3 sequence is CASSYRDGGIDGYTF. CDR3 coding DNA: TGTGCCAGCAGCTATAGGGACGGAGGGATCGATGGCTACACCTTC.

The chain couples TRBV28 to TRBJ2-7, with 7 bases matching TRBD1. Germline CDR1 MDHEN, CDR2 SYDVKM. V was pared by 2 bases and J by 2 bases, with 6 bases of the junction left unmatched. The CDR3 loop spans 15 amino acids. The CDR3 here is CASSLRGQGTYEQYF. The CDR3 DNA sequence: TGTGCCAGCAGTTTAAGGGGGCAGGGCACCTACGAGCAGTACTTC.

A note on this clone: The sample carries other DNA sequences with the same CDR3. The chain couples TRBV5-1 to TRBJ2-5, with 10 bases aligning to TRBD1. CDR3 length equals 14 residues. J gave up 3 bases and V 4 bases, and 3 bases lay outside the gene matches. The germline V gene encodes CDR1 SGHRS and CDR2 YFSETQ. The DNA for the CDR3 is TGCGCCAGCAGCCTAGGGACAGGGGAAGAGACCCAGTACTTC. It specifies CASSLGTGEETQYF.

The V gene is TRBV5-1, the J gene TRBJ2-5, with TRBD1 as a possible D gene (6 bases). The ends were cut back, 3 bases at V and 7 bases at J, with 16 bases in the middle. This CDR3 comprises 14 residues. The germline V gene has CDR1 SGHRS and CDR2 YFSETQ. CDR3 nucleotide sequence: TGCGCCAGCAGCTCACGACAGGCGGACGGGACCCAGTACTTC. It translates to CASSSRQADGTQYF.

V is TRBV28 and J is TRBJ2-1; the match to TRBD2 covers 8 bases. Trimming at V came to 3 bases and at J to 6 bases, leaving 7 bases not matched to a gene. This CDR3 has 15 residues. CDR1 is MDHEN, CDR2 SYDVKM, per germline. CDR3 sequence (DNA): TGTGCCAGCAGTTTTGACCAGCGGGAGCGCAATGAGCAGTTCTTC. It specifies CASSFDQRERNEQFF.

This clone was counted only a few times. The chain couples TRBV28 to TRBJ2-1; D unresolved. V shed 1 base and J shed 0 bases, with 7 bases lying between them. This CDR3 contains 15 residues. Looked up from germline, CDR1 is MDHEN and CDR2 is SYDVKM. The CDR3 is CASSLYQASYNEQFF. CDR3 nucleotides: TGTGCCAGCAGTTTATATCAGGCCTCCTACAATGAGCAGTTCTTC.

The V and J genes are TRBV10-3 and TRBJ1-6, with D perhaps TRBD1 (5 bases). Per the germline V gene, CDR1 is ENHRY and CDR2 is SYGVKD. The CDR3 covers 14 residues. With 0 bases removed from V and 9 bases from J, the gap between germline ends came to 9 bases. CDR3 protein: CAISESQGSSPLHF. CDR3 bases: TGTGCCATCAGTGAGTCCCAGGGTAGTTCACCCCTCCACTTT.

This rearrangement joins TRBV10-1 to TRBJ2-3; 7 nucleotides agree with TRBD2. V trimming: 4 bases; J trimming: 4 bases; junction bases outside the gene matches: 5. This CDR3 region has 14 residues. The germline V gene has CDR1 WNHNN and CDR2 SYGVQD (reference sequence). For the CDR3, the DNA is TGCGCCAGCAGTGCCGGGGGGAGGTCAGATACGCAGTATTTT. This codes for CASSAGGRSDTQYF.

This chain links TRBV25-1 with TRBJ2-2, with D possibly matching TRBD2 (7 bases). Germline loops: CDR1 MGHDK, CDR2 SYGVNS. The CDR3 length is 14 residues. Trimming left V 3 bases short and J 10 bases short, with 15 bases between. CDR3 sequence (DNA): TGTGCCAGCAGTGAGTGGGAGGGGGTGCAGGAGCTGTTTTTT. Translated: CASSEWEGVQELFF.

V usage is TRBV9 and J usage is TRBJ2-7; 7 nucleotides line up with TRBD2. This CDR3 is built from 14 residues. V lost 2 bases to trimming and J lost 6 bases; unmatched junction nucleotides: 8. Per germline, CDR1 SGDLS and CDR2 YYNGEE. As DNA, the CDR3 is TGTGCCAGCAGCGTTAGTGGGGGGGTTGGCGAGCAGTACTTC. It specifies CASSVSGGVGEQYF.

This clone was seen more than once but under ten times. This chain connects TRBV28 to TRBJ1-1; maybe TRBD1 (6 bases). The length of the CDR3 is 13 residues. Per germline, CDR1 MDHEN and CDR2 SYDVKM. Between the trimmed V and J ends, which lost 6 bases and 7 bases, there was a span of 15 bases. This CDR3 reads CASSSGTNFEAFF. The CDR3 nucleotides are TGTGCCAGCAGCTCCGGGACAAACTTTGAAGCTTTCTTT.

The V call is TRBV5-1, the J call TRBJ1-2; D is unclear. Deletions cut 4 bases from V and 7 bases from J, with 11 bases between. The CDR3 runs 12 residues. The germline V gene encodes CDR1 SGHRS and CDR2 YFSETQ. The DNA of the CDR3 is TGCGCCAGCAGCCCGGCAGAGGCTGGCTACACCTTC. This encodes CASSPAEAGYTF. Full variable domain (rest looked up from reference TRBV5-1 and TRBJ1-2): KAGVTQTPRYLIKTRGQQVTLSCSPISGHRSVSWYQQTPGQGLQFLFEYFSETQRNKGNFPGRFSGRQFSNSRSEMNVSTLELGDSALYLCASSPAEAGYTFGSGTRLTVV.

The rearrangement links TRBV12-3 or TRBV12-4 to TRBJ1-1; TRBD1 agrees at 8 bases. The CDR3 sequence is 13 residues long. Trimming removed 7 bases from V and 2 bases from J; junction bases left unmatched: 3. CDR3 loop: CASTGQGNTEAFF. CDR3 coding DNA: TGTGCCAGCACCGGACAGGGTAACACTGAAGCTTTCTTT.

This sequence joins TRBV12-2 and TRBJ1-4; the table's D call, TRBD1, was not checked against the DNA. TRBV12-2 is a known pseudogene. The CDR3 sequence is 15 residues long. CDR3 sequence reads: CASRSSRTENQKLFF. Here the CDR3 DNA reads TGTGCAAGTCGCTCTAGCCGGACAGAAAATCAAAAACTGTTTTTT.

V and J are TRBV6-5 and TRBJ2-7, with D possibly being TRBD2 (5 bases). Germline V gene data show CDR1 as MNHEY and CDR2 as SVGAGI. The CDR3 consists of 14 residues. The V end was cut by 9 bases, the J end by 2 bases, with 17 bases between. The CDR3 region has the DNA TGTGCCAGTTGTCGAGCGGTCGGACCCTACGAGCAGTACTTC. It encodes CASCRAVGPYEQYF.

DNA for the CDR3: TGTGCCAGCAGTACGAGAGAGACCCAGTACTTC. Protein product: CASSTRETQYF. This sequence joins TRBV6-5 and TRBJ2-5; no firm D call. Trimming took 5 bases from V and 4 from J, leaving 5 bases between them. CDR1 is MNHEY and CDR2 is SVGAGI in the germline V gene. This CDR3 contains 11 residues.